This TCR beta chain stems from a study of CD8 T cells in ankylosing spondylitis. The table lists this clonotype with many counts. TCRdb analysed the 5' RACE reads with MiXCR anew, one entry per CDR3 protein. The top ten clones hold around 7.8% of a sample with 50,000 or so distinct CDR3 sequences, 6% to 7.5% of them seen once. Sequencing used blood, either unsorted or a sorted T cell fraction (not recorded which). This TCR derives from a female donor with ankylosing spondylitis or in good health (not recorded which).

The CDR3 here is CASSLKSRRDWNTGELFF. The CDR3 DNA reads as TGTGCCAGCAGCTTAAAGTCCCGCCGGGACTGGAACACCGGGGAGCTGTTTTTT. This chain connects TRBV11-2 to TRBJ2-2, with D perhaps TRBD2 (6 bases). V was trimmed by 2 bases and J by 1 base, leaving 17 bases between them. This CDR3 spans 18 amino acids. Germline V lookup: CDR1 SGHAT, CDR2 FQNNGV.